This T cell receptor (beta chain) was retrieved from a study of identical twins. General study findings and limits: Within cord blood, abundant beta clonotypes carried fewer insertions, but memory repertoires showed no such trend. Out-of-frame alpha sequences that twins shared showed excess low generation probability.

This CDR3 region has 14 residues. V lost 6 bases and J 7 bases, leaving 18 bases between the germline ends. Germline V gives CDR1 MNHEY, CDR2 SVGEGT. Each CDR3 protein is one row after TCRdb ran MiXCR on the 5' RACE reads. The repertoire holds about 470,000 distinct CDR3 sequences, with 20% to 30% as singletons. This clonotype was picked up a small number of times. The antigen remains undetermined. This sample was shared with a second study, whose subject was T cells expressing NK-cell markers. That source notes: The CD3+CD56-NKG2C+ fraction of a few donors was also led by these clonotypes. The HCMV specificity of the expanded NKG2C+ T cell clones stayed unresolved.

The sequence came from a woman aged 18-29 years in good health. The sample taken for sequencing was CD4+ T cells sorted from blood. V gene TRBV6-2 or TRBV6-3 combines with J gene TRBJ2-5, with D tentatively TRBD2 (6 bases). The CDR3 loop reads CASSHGTVSGTQYF. DNA of the CDR3: TGTGCCAGCAGCCATGGGACTGTAAGTGGGACCCAGTACTTC.